This T cell receptor beta chain was captured by sequencing in a study of neurological immune-mediated disorders. TCRdb called the 5' RACE reads again in MiXCR, with one record for every CDR3 protein. The sample records about 48,000 distinct CDR3 sequences, about 2% being singletons. This clonotype came up many times. The origin of this receptor is a middle-aged woman with multiple sclerosis. The specimen was PBMCs.

CDR3 region: CASSLAQGKTEAFF. DNA for the CDR3: TGCGCCAGCAGCTTGGCCCAGGGGAAAACTGAAGCTTTCTTT. The chain uses TRBV5-1 and TRBJ1-1, with a possible D match to TRBD1 (6 bases). The CDR3 is 14 residues long. The germline V and J ends were trimmed by 0 bases and 5 bases, with 11 bases remaining between them. Germline V gives CDR1 SGHRS, CDR2 YFSETQ.